The rows below give T cell receptor beta chains drawn from one sample of a study of low-dose radiotherapy and immunotherapy resistance in tumors. Each CDR3 protein gets one entry after TCRdb re-called the reads with MiXCR. The sample has fewer than 60,000 distinct CDR3 sequences, around 11% seen once; the top ten hold about 6%. The specimen comprised PBMCs, sampled before treatment. These receptors were collected from a female donor with ovarian cancer. CDR3s include the opening cysteine and the closing phenylalanine or tryptophan. The order of the fields is clone size, V gene, D gene, J gene, CDR3 protein, CDR3 DNA. The D gene is left open where the match is weak. Rows may omit the clone size; those that give it use once, few, many or a size class.

many,TRBV19,TRBD2,TRBJ2-1,CASSAGLAGGSSYNEQFF,TGTGCCAGTAGTGCGGGACTAGCGGGAGGTAGCTCCTACAATGAGCAGTTCTTC
many,TRBV24-1,-,TRBJ1-5,CATAQAASNQPQHF,TGTGCCACCGCTCAGGCGGCTAGCAATCAGCCCCAGCATTTT
many,TRBV5-4,TRBD2,TRBJ2-3,CASSLTSGSTDTQYF,TGTGCCAGCAGCTTGACTAGCGGGAGCACAGATACGCAGTATTTT
many,TRBV6-5,-,TRBJ2-3,CASSYGRSSTDTQYF,TGTGCCAGCAGTTATGGCCGGAGCAGCACAGATACGCAGTATTTT
-,TRBV20-1,-,TRBJ2-7,CSARGTAGTGQYF,TGCAGTGCTAGAGGGACGGCGGGGACCGGGCAGTACTTC
many,TRBV12-3/TRBV12-4,-,TRBJ1-1,CASSLGAGALNTEAFF,TGTGCCAGCAGTTTAGGCGCCGGGGCCCTGAACACTGAAGCTTTCTTT
many,TRBV6-6,TRBD2,TRBJ2-1,CASSRPSGGFNEQFF,TGTGCCAGCAGTCGCCCTAGCGGGGGGTTTAATGAGCAGTTCTTC
many,TRBV7-2,-,TRBJ2-1,CASSLARLRTYNEQFF,TGTGCCAGCAGCTTAGCCCGTCTACGGACTTACAATGAGCAGTTCTTC
-,TRBV5-3,-,TRBJ2-5,CAGDLSKETQYF,TGTGCCGGGGACCTCTCTAAAGAGACCCAGTACTTC
-,TRBV5-1,-,TRBJ1-2,CASSSDGNYGYTF,TGCGCCAGCAGCTCCGACGGGAACTATGGCTACACCTTC
many,TRBV12-3/TRBV12-4,-,TRBJ1-1,CASTFSLLNTEAFF,TGTGCCAGCACCTTTTCCCTTCTGAACACTGAAGCTTTCTTT
many,TRBV28,-,TRBJ2-7,CASSLMGEQYF,TGTGCCAGCAGTTTAATGGGGGAGCAGTACTTC
many,TRBV19,-,TRBJ1-5,CASSTRGQGQPQHF,TGTGCCAGTAGTACCCGGGGCCAAGGGCAGCCCCAGCATTTT
many,TRBV29-1,-,TRBJ2-1,CSVAGSPRIALDEQFF,TGCAGCGTTGCGGGATCCCCCAGGATTGCCCTTGATGAGCAGTTCTTC
many,TRBV11-2,-,TRBJ2-6,CASSPLRSGHSGANVLTF,TGTGCCAGCAGCCCCCTTCGGAGCGGGCACTCTGGGGCCAACGTCCTGACTTTC
many,TRBV5-5,-,TRBJ1-2,CASSLSGLYGYTF,TGTGCCAGCAGCTTGTCAGGGCTCTATGGCTACACCTTC
many,TRBV7-6,-,TRBJ1-1,CASSLTRESEAFF,TGTGCCAGCAGCTTAACCCGGGAATCTGAAGCTTTCTTT
many,TRBV19,TRBD1,TRBJ2-6,CASSRGTGIGANVLTF,TGTGCCAGTAGTAGAGGGACAGGTATTGGGGCCAACGTCCTGACTTTC
medium-sized,TRBV28,TRBD1,TRBJ1-2,CASSPWTGHYGYTF,TGTGCCAGCAGCCCTTGGACAGGGCACTATGGCTACACCTTC
many,TRBV10-3,-,TRBJ2-7,CAISELYEQYF,TGTGCCATCAGTGAGTTATACGAGCAGTACTTC
many,TRBV6-2/TRBV6-3,-,TRBJ2-7,CASSNLGAQDEQYF,TGTGCCAGTTCTAACTTGGGGGCCCAGGACGAGCAGTACTTC
-,TRBV7-9,-,TRBJ2-5,CASSPPRGQGETQYF,TGTGCCAGCAGCCCGCCGCGGGGGCAAGGAGAGACCCAGTACTTC
-,TRBV2,-,TRBJ2-7,CASSSSGAGVEQYF,TGTGCCAGCAGCTCGTCCGGGGCAGGGGTCGAGCAGTACTTC
few,TRBV29-1,TRBD2,TRBJ2-5,CSLRLAAQETQYF,TGCAGCCTCCGACTAGCGGCCCAAGAGACCCAGTACTTC
many,TRBV20-1,-,TRBJ2-1,CSATSPWENEQFF,TGCAGTGCTACGTCTCCATGGGAGAATGAGCAGTTCTTC
many,TRBV18,-,TRBJ2-5,CASSPTGTRQETQYF,TGTGCCAGCTCACCAACCGGGACAAGACAAGAGACCCAGTACTTC
-,TRBV10-3,-,TRBJ2-3,CAISDPGRGPTTDTQYF,TGTGCCATCAGTGACCCGGGCCGGGGCCCAACCACAGATACGCAGTATTTT